The clone carrying this TCR beta chain was recorded many times. The antigen remains unidentified. This sample was included in a study of molecular identifiers for immune sequencing clone quantification. Study-level information: Naive CD8 RNA (20,000 or 100,000 cells) was divided into five aliquots, with four sequenced. General study points: Clones above 20 RNA copies held over 97% of effector molecules, under 1% in naive cells.

TCRdb recomputed calls from the PCR reads with MiXCR, one row per CDR3 protein. This table holds about 320,000 distinct CDR3 sequences, over 20% found once. The naive CD8 libraries originated from between roughly 17,000 and 1,100,000 sorted cells and drew on 10%, 30% or 50% RNA. Naive CD8 T cells, phenotype CD8+CD4-CCR7+CD45RA+, were sorted. The origin of this receptor is a human donor in good health. Some libraries in this study had Jurkat cell RNA spiked in. The material sequenced was naive CD8+ T cells from blood, with Jurkat cell RNA spiked in. The subset: FACS-sorted CD8+CD4-CCR7+CD45RA+ naive T cells.

As DNA, the CDR3 is TGTGCCAGTACCAAGGGGACTGAAGCTTTCTTT. This codes for CASTKGTEAFF. The V call is TRBV19, the J call TRBJ1-1, with TRBD1 as a possible D gene (5 bases). CDR3 length: 11 amino acids. The ends were cut back, 7 bases at V and 5 bases at J, with 8 bases in the middle. Germline loops: CDR1 LNHDA, CDR2 SQIVND (reference sequence).